The present entry profiles one T cell receptor (beta chain) with its context. The CDR3 runs 15 residues. The V gene's germline CDR1 is GTSNPN and CDR2 SVGIG (reference sequence). V was clipped by 2 bases and J by 2 bases, with 13 bases between them. The sample originates from a study of blood T cell repertoires in COVID-19. Across the whole study: The study drew acute and convalescent COVID-19 samples from the United States, Italy and Spain.

As processed by the authors: Using reference gene primer amplification, nucleated cell counts were estimated. Assay used: immunoSEQ multiplex PCR; TCRdb lists only in-frame clones, some missing. The V and J calls and clone size were taken over from that table, and D and trimming were inferred from the DNA. The sample includes tens of thousands of clones, around 89% seen only once; the top ten take roughly 19%. The genes are TRBV30 and TRBJ2-1; a weak D match, TRBD2 (7 bases). The TCR comes from a human donor in a cohort sampled during active COVID-19. Sequenced sample: peripheral blood. The CDR3 bases are TGTGCCTGGAGTCGAGGGGGGGGCCCCTACAATGAGCAGTTCTTC. It specifies CAWSRGGGPYNEQFF.